A selection of T cell receptor beta chains follows, all from one sample in a study of blood T cell repertoires in COVID-19. Only in-frame clones appear in the TCRdb table, and some are missing; sequencing was by immunoSEQ multiplex PCR. The sample has a few hundred thousand clones, about 87% seen once. Sequencing input: peripheral blood. These receptors all stem from a man between 18 and 29 years old with COVID-19, enrolled during active disease. Each CDR3 is given with its conserved first and last residue. The D gene is left open where the match is weak. A row's size may be missing; if present it is once, few, many or a size class.

>TRBJ1-3|-|TRBV14|-|14
CASRGGRSGNTIYF
TGTGCCAGCAGGGGGGGGCGCTCTGGAAACACCATATATTTT
>TRBJ1-2|-|TRBV6-5|-|15
CASSYSGSQGYGYTF
TGTGCCAGCAGTTACTCGGGGTCACAGGGTTACGGCTACACCTTC
>TRBJ2-2|-|TRBV7-9|-|12
CASSLVGGELFF
TGTGCCAGCAGCTTAGTCGGGGGGGAGCTGTTTTTT
>TRBJ2-2|-|TRBV6-5|-|12
CASSYAAGELFF
TGTGCCAGCAGTTACGCCGCGGGGGAGCTGTTTTTT
>TRBJ2-1|-|TRBV27|-|14
CASRRKSPYNEQFF
TGTGCCAGCAGACGCAAAAGCCCATACAATGAGCAGTTCTTC
>TRBJ2-7|TRBD1|TRBV5-1|once|14
CASRGQGALGEQYF
TGCGCCAGCAGAGGACAGGGGGCTCTCGGCGAGCAGTACTTC
>TRBJ2-7|-|TRBV6-1|-|13
CASSEVRGYEQYF
TGTGCCAGCAGTGAAGTTCGGGGTTACGAGCAGTACTTC
>TRBJ1-4|-|TRBV5-4|-|17
CASSQTGDPATNEKLFF
TGTGCCAGCAGTCAGACGGGAGACCCTGCAACTAATGAAAAACTGTTTTTT
>TRBJ2-1|TRBD2|TRBV7-9|-|16
CASSPWRGGAYNEQFF
TGTGCCAGCAGCCCATGGAGGGGAGGGGCCTACAATGAGCAGTTCTTC
>TRBJ2-1|-|TRBV4-1|-|14
CASSQLDPYNEQFF
TGCGCCAGCAGCCAACTAGATCCCTACAATGAGCAGTTCTTC
>TRBJ2-1|TRBD2|TRBV5-1|-|15
CASSPGLAGVREQFF
TGCGCCAGCAGCCCAGGACTAGCGGGAGTACGTGAGCAGTTCTTC
>TRBJ2-1|-|TRBV5-1|-|15
CASSLVSSEVDEQFF
TGCGCCAGCAGCTTGGTCTCTAGCGAGGTCGATGAGCAGTTCTTC
>TRBJ1-5|-|TRBV19|-|16
CASIEGIGTLSQPQHF
TGTGCCAGTATAGAAGGCATCGGGACACTGTCTCAGCCCCAGCATTTT
>TRBJ2-7|-|TRBV4-1|-|15
CASSQENRPTYEQYF
TGCGCCAGCAGCCAAGAGAACCGCCCTACCTACGAGCAGTACTTC
>TRBJ1-3|-|TRBV11-3|-|17
CASSLMSGTISGNTIYF
TGTGCCAGCAGCTTAATGTCAGGCACCATCTCTGGAAACACCATATATTTT
>TRBJ1-4|-|TRBV6-4|-|16
CASSEDRPRTNEKLFF
TGTGCCAGCAGTGAAGACAGGCCCCGAACTAATGAAAAACTGTTTTTT
>TRBJ1-1|TRBD1|TRBV5-1|-|15
CASSSTGGGNTEAFF
TGCGCCAGCAGCTCTACAGGGGGCGGGAACACTGAAGCTTTCTTT
>TRBJ2-3|-|TRBV5-4|-|13
CASSFSTGDTQYF
TGTGCCAGCAGCTTTAGTACTGGAGATACGCAGTATTTT
>TRBJ2-1|-|TRBV24-1|-|15
CATSVLGGSYNEQFF
TGTGCCACCAGTGTACTAGGAGGTTCCTACAATGAGCAGTTCTTC
>TRBJ2-6|-|TRBV6-1|-|16
CASSEAPSSGANVLTF
TGTGCCAGCAGTGAAGCTCCCAGCTCTGGGGCCAACGTCCTGACTTTC
>TRBJ2-2|TRBD1|TRBV27|-|15
CASLSDRGRGGELFF
TGTGCCAGCCTGAGCGACAGGGGGCGTGGCGGGGAGCTGTTTTTT
>TRBJ2-5|TRBD1|TRBV24-1|-|14
CATSDHRGSETQYF
TGTGCCACCAGTGACCACAGGGGCTCAGAGACCCAGTACTTC
>TRBJ2-7|-|TRBV28|-|14
CASSPERGSYEQYF
TGTGCCAGCAGTCCGGAGAGGGGGTCCTACGAGCAGTACTTC
>TRBJ1-1|-|TRBV6-5|-|14
CASSSGQMNTEAFF
TGTGCCAGCAGTTCCGGACAGATGAACACTGAAGCTTTCTTT
>TRBJ1-4|-|TRBV11-2|few|16
CASSTRGGAVNEKLFF
TGTGCCAGCAGCACCCGGGGAGGGGCTGTAAATGAAAAACTGTTTTTT
>TRBJ2-1|TRBD2|TRBV24-1|-|13
CATAGLQYNEQFF
TGTGCCACCGCGGGACTACAATACAATGAGCAGTTCTTC
>TRBJ1-4|-|TRBV7-9|-|14
CASSLGQSNEKLFF
TGTGCCAGCAGCTTAGGGCAGTCTAATGAAAAACTGTTTTTT
>TRBJ2-4|-|TRBV11-2|-|13
CASSFPPRDIQYF
TGTGCCAGCAGCTTTCCCCCCCGGGACATTCAGTACTTC
>TRBJ2-1|TRBD2|TRBV19|-|14
CASQRAGGLNEQFF
TGTGCCAGCCAAAGAGCGGGAGGGCTAAATGAGCAGTTCTTC
>TRBJ2-1|-|TRBV5-1|-|11
CASSQRGEQFF
TGCGCCAGCAGTCAAAGGGGTGAGCAGTTCTTC
>TRBJ2-7|-|TRBV10-3|-|14
CAISGDTLGDEQYF
TGTGCCATCAGTGGGGACACCCTGGGAGACGAGCAGTACTTC
>TRBJ1-1|-|TRBV6-5|-|12
CASSYTGTEAFF
TGTGCCAGCAGTTACACCGGCACTGAAGCTTTCTTT
>TRBJ1-1|-|TRBV3-1/TRBV3-2|-|13
CASSHQLGEPAFF
TGTGCCAGCAGCCATCAACTTGGGGAGCCGGCTTTCTTT
>TRBJ2-1|-|TRBV7-8|-|15
CASTKTGRINNEQFF
TGTGCCAGCACCAAGACAGGGAGGATAAACAATGAGCAGTTCTTC
>TRBJ2-5|TRBD1|TRBV7-9|-|16
CASSPTSGTGVGTQYF
TGTGCCAGCAGCCCAACCTCCGGGACAGGGGTCGGGACCCAGTACTTC
>TRBJ2-1|-|TRBV5-1|-|14
CASEVPSSYNEQFF
TGCGCCAGCGAGGTTCCGAGCTCCTACAATGAGCAGTTCTTC
>TRBJ2-7|TRBD1|TRBV27|-|14
CASSPRDRGNEQYF
TGTGCCAGCAGTCCCCGGGACAGGGGCAACGAGCAGTACTTC
>TRBJ2-3|-|TRBV12-3/TRBV12-4|-|12
CASSNTGYTQYF
TGTGCCAGCAGCAACACAGGGTATACGCAGTATTTT
>TRBJ2-2|TRBD2|TRBV2|few|16
CASSDASGTNTGELFF
TGTGCCAGCAGTGACGCTAGCGGAACGAACACCGGGGAGCTGTTTTTT
>TRBJ2-2|-|TRBV19|many|14
CASSIRTGPGELFF
TGTGCCAGTAGTATTAGAACAGGACCCGGGGAGCTGTTTTTT
>TRBJ1-2|-|TRBV3-1/TRBV3-2|-|15
CASSQGIGQIYGYTF
TGTGCCAGCAGCCAAGGTATCGGACAAATCTATGGCTACACCTTC
>TRBJ2-3|TRBD2|TRBV18|-|14
CASARLAGTDTQYF
TGTGCCAGCGCCCGACTAGCGGGGACAGATACGCAGTATTTT
>TRBJ2-1|TRBD2|TRBV7-8|-|17
CASSFHIAGAGPGEQFF
TGTGCCAGCAGCTTTCATATAGCGGGAGCGGGCCCAGGAGAGCAGTTCTTC
>TRBJ2-7|TRBD2|TRBV27|few|17
CASSPGAGWVASYEQYF
TGTGCCAGCAGTCCGGGAGCGGGGTGGGTGGCCTCCTACGAGCAGTACTTC
>TRBJ1-2|-|TRBV19|once|13
CASSIWAGDGYTF
TGTGCCAGTAGTATTTGGGCAGGGGATGGCTACACCTTC
>TRBJ2-2|TRBD1|TRBV5-8|-|14
CASSDRVNTGELFF
TGTGCCAGCAGCGACAGGGTGAACACCGGGGAGCTGTTTTTT
>TRBJ1-1|TRBD1|TRBV5-1|-|16
CASSLPGGTSNTEAFF
TGCGCCAGCAGCTTACCAGGGGGCACGTCGAACACTGAAGCTTTCTTT
>TRBJ2-1|TRBD2|TRBV7-2|few|15
CASSLTSGKNNEQFF
TGTGCCAGCAGCTTGACTAGCGGGAAAAACAATGAGCAGTTCTTC
>TRBJ2-3|-|TRBV18|once|14
CASSVPPDADTQYF
TGTGCCAGCTCAGTGCCGCCAGATGCAGATACGCAGTATTTT
>TRBJ1-2|-|TRBV5-4|-|15
CASSATRDNPYGYTF
TGTGCCAGCAGCGCCACCCGGGACAACCCCTATGGCTACACCTTC
>TRBJ2-5|-|TRBV7-9|-|14
CASSSSGGRDTQYF
TGTGCCAGCAGCTCCTCGGGGGGCCGCGACACCCAGTACTTC
>TRBJ1-1|-|TRBV5-4|-|13
CASSYWSDTEAFF
TGTGCCAGCAGCTATTGGTCAGACACTGAAGCTTTCTTT
>TRBJ1-1|-|TRBV11-3|-|11
CASSPDTEAFF
TGTGCCAGCAGCCCTGACACTGAAGCTTTCTTT
>TRBJ1-2|-|TRBV14|-|13
CASSQDRLYGYTF
TGTGCCAGCAGCCAAGACAGACTATATGGCTACACCTTC
>TRBJ1-1|TRBD1|TRBV18|-|14
CASSRGQGETEAFF
TGTGCCAGCTCACGGGGACAGGGAGAAACTGAAGCTTTCTTT
>TRBJ2-5|TRBD2|TRBV15|-|15
CATRSGGRGLETQYF
TGTGCCACCAGGTCGGGCGGGAGGGGTTTGGAGACCCAGTACTTC
>TRBJ2-3|-|TRBV27|-|12
CASRRGTDTQYF
TGTGCCAGCAGGAGAGGCACAGATACGCAGTATTTT
>TRBJ1-4|-|TRBV29-1|-|13
CSGLEGRDEKLFF
TGCAGCGGTTTAGAGGGTAGGGATGAAAAACTGTTTTTT
>TRBJ1-3|-|TRBV11-3|-|17
CASSLALHEDSGNTIYF
TGTGCCAGCAGCTTAGCTTTACATGAGGACTCTGGAAACACCATATATTTT